Each of the 16 T cell receptor beta chains below was sequenced from the same sample in a study of regulatory T cells in long-lasting Graves disease. Time point: persistent/refractory GD, antithyroid drugs over 5 years with positive TRAb. Scientists built the TCR library using RNA that was extracted from PBMCs. Assembly of TCR beta libraries relied on iRepertoire HTBI primers together with Arm-PCR of CDR3 regions. TCRdb ran MiXCR on the multiplex PCR reads and lists one entry per CDR3 protein. The sample holds a few hundred thousand distinct CDR3 sequences; about a quarter are singletons and the top ten take approximately 28%. Here the sequenced sample was peripheral blood mononuclear cells (PBMCs), taken when the disease was refractory, from a patient treated with antithyroid drugs. The receptors originated from a female donor with Graves disease.

This chain links TRBV2 with TRBJ1-2, with 9 positions matching TRBD1. This CDR3 region has 14 residues. V shed 5 bases, J shed 6 bases, and the junction held 7 bases outside the gene matches. Germline V gene lookup returns CDR1 SNHLY and CDR2 FYNNEI. The CDR3 sequence is CASSITGGGDGYTF. DNA for the CDR3: TGTGCCAGCAGTATTACAGGGGGCGGGGATGGCTACACCTTC.

This sequence joins TRBV6-2 or TRBV6-3 and TRBJ2-7; possibly TRBD1 or TRBD2 for D (5 bases each). Germline CDR1 and CDR2: MNHEY and SVGEGT. The CDR3 has 14 residues. V was pared by 5 bases and J by 3 bases, with 14 bases between. CDR3 sequence (DNA): TGTGCCAGCAGTGGGACCTTCAAGGGCTACGAGCAGTACTTC. Translated: CASSGTFKGYEQYF.

This clonotype showed up many times. This sequence joins TRBV28 and TRBJ1-4, with 7 bases fitting TRBD1. With 6 bases clipped from V and 1 base from J, the junction kept 5 bases outside the gene matches. Germline values: CDR1 MDHEN, CDR2 SYDVKM. The CDR3 runs 15 residues. This CDR3 is CASRRQGGTNEKLFF. CDR3 in DNA: TGTGCCAGCAGAAGACAGGGCGGAACTAATGAAAAACTGTTTTTT.

This clonotype was counted between two and nine times. V is TRBV19 and J is TRBJ1-2; a weak D match, TRBD1 (5 bases). Trimming took 3 bases from V and 8 from J, leaving 13 bases between them. The CDR3 totals 13 residues. CDR1 and CDR2 (germline): LNHDA, SQIVND (reference sequence). In nucleotides, the CDR3 is TGTGCCAGTAGTATCCCAGGGTCAAAAGGCTACACCTTC. Protein product: CASSIPGSKGYTF.

The chain links TRBV20-1 to TRBJ2-2; possible D gene TRBD1, 5 bases. This CDR3 contains 15 residues. The germline gives CDR1 DFQATT, CDR2 SNEGSKA (reference sequence). The V gene lost 3 bases and the J gene lost 0 bases, with 11 bases spanning the gap. CDR3: CSASIQGSNTGELFF. Written as DNA, the CDR3 is TGCAGTGCTAGCATCCAGGGATCGAACACCGGGGAGCTGTTTTTT.

At least ten counts were recorded for this clonotype. The V and J genes are TRBV28 and TRBJ1-3; D not certain. Trimming removed 8 bases from V and 0 bases from J, with 8 bases in between. Germline V gene lookup returns CDR1 MDHEN and CDR2 SYDVKM. The CDR3 totals 13 residues. The CDR3 is CASSRTSGNTIYF. The DNA for the CDR3 is TGTGCCAGCTCTCGTACCTCTGGAAACACCATATATTTT.

The chain couples TRBV30 to TRBJ2-1; tentatively, D is TRBD2 (5 bases). Germline V gene lookup returns CDR1 GTSNPN and CDR2 SVGIG (reference sequence). The CDR3 is made up of 15 amino acids. V lost 3 bases to trimming and J lost 7 bases, with 19 bases between them. CDR3 in DNA: TGTGCCTGGAGGTCTGAGGGTACCGTTGGTAATGAGCAGTTCTTC. It is translated as CAWRSEGTVGNEQFF. The variable domain in full, with the rest retrieved from reference TRBV30 and TRBJ2-1, is SQTIHQWPATLVQPVGSPLSLECTVEGTSNPNLYWYRQAAGRGLQLLFYSVGIGQISSEVPQNLSASRPQDRQFILSSKKLLLSDSGFYLCAWRSEGTVGNEQFFGPGTRLTVL.

This sequence joins TRBV6-1 and TRBJ1-2; D unclear. V was cut by 11 bases and J by 3 bases, with 25 bases left in between. CDR1 is MNHNS, CDR2 SASEGT, per germline. There are 16 residues in the CDR3. CDR3: CAVSESSRIGYYGYTF. The CDR3 nucleotides read TGTGCCGTCAGTGAGTCAAGTCGTATCGGGTACTATGGCTACACCTTC.

The table lists this clonotype with a few counts. The rearrangement uses TRBV20-1 and TRBJ1-1; TRBD1 matches at 10 bases. The germline V gene encodes CDR1 DFQATT and CDR2 SNEGSKA (reference sequence). The CDR3 contains 14 residues. V trimming: 5 bases; J trimming: 4 bases; junction bases outside the gene matches: 7. The CDR3 DNA sequence: TGCAGTGCTGGCCGGGACAGGGGTTTCACTGAAGCTTTCTTT. This codes for CSAGRDRGFTEAFF.

In this sample, this clonotype turned up many times. The chain employs TRBV28 and TRBJ2-6, with 8 bases matching TRBD2. The CDR3 contains 17 residues. Per germline, CDR1 MDHEN and CDR2 SYDVKM. The J segment lost 4 bases and the V segment lost 5 bases, leaving 10 bases of the junction unmatched. The CDR3 DNA reads TGTGCCAGCAGTCGGGGGGGCCAGGCTCCCGGGGCCAACGTCCTGACTTTC. Translated, it gives CASSRGGQAPGANVLTF.

This clonotype was recorded many times. The chain joins TRBV5-1 to TRBJ2-7; a possible D gene is TRBD1 (6 bases). V dropped 4 bases and J dropped 0 bases, with 14 bases sitting between them. The CDR3 contains 15 residues. Germline V lookup: CDR1 SGHRS, CDR2 YFSETQ. CDR3 protein: CASSVDRHPSYEQYF. CDR3 sequence (DNA): TGCGCCAGCAGCGTAGACAGGCATCCCTCCTACGAGCAGTACTTC.

Concerning this clonotype itself: This may be a read error: a much more frequent sequence differs by one nucleotide. The genes are TRBV2 and TRBJ2-5; a weak D match, TRBD2 (5 bases). This CDR3 spans 15 amino acids. Germline CDR1 and CDR2: SNHLY and FYNNEI. This CDR3 is CARSEALGVGETQYF. CDR3 sequence (DNA): TGTGCCAGAAGTGAAGCGCTGGGAGTTGGAGAGACCCAGTACTTC.

A few counts support this clonotype. The chain joins TRBV3-1 to TRBJ2-7; the D gene is possibly TRBD2 (5 bases). The V gene's germline CDR1 is LGHDT and CDR2 YNNKEL (reference sequence). The CDR3 runs 14 residues. V gave up 3 bases and J gave up 6 bases, with 15 bases separating them. CDR3 sequence reads: CASSHVDEAAEQYF. In DNA form, the CDR3 reads TGTGCCAGCAGCCACGTGGATGAAGCGGCCGAGCAGTACTTC.

By proportion, this clonotype is medium-sized. This chain uses TRBV9 with TRBJ2-7, with 7 positions matching TRBD2. Germline assignment: CDR1 SGDLS and CDR2 YYNGEE. With 0 bases clipped from V and 7 bases from J, the junction kept 7 bases outside the gene matches. The CDR3 length is 14 residues. Written as DNA, the CDR3 is TGTGCCAGCAGCGTAGATGGGCTAGCGGATGAGCAGTACTTC. Translating gives CASSVDGLADEQYF.

The chain carries TRBV12-3 or TRBV12-4 and TRBJ1-2; the D gene is possibly TRBD1 (5 bases). The CDR3 is made up of 11 amino acids. V dropped 7 bases and J dropped 7 bases, with 10 bases sitting between them. CDR3 bases: TGTGCCAGCACCGGGACCGGTGGCTACACCTTC. The encoded protein is CASTGTGGYTF.

This clonotype has at least ten counts. The genes are TRBV7-2 and TRBJ2-5; 8 positions match TRBD1. This CDR3 has 15 amino acids. V shed 3 bases and J 0 bases; nucleotides not matched to a gene: 3. Germline V gene sequence: CDR1 SGHTA, CDR2 FQGNSA. CDR3 loop: CASSLMGQDQETQYF. DNA of the CDR3: TGTGCCAGCAGCTTGATGGGACAGGACCAAGAGACCCAGTACTTC. The variable domain in full, with the rest retrieved from reference TRBV7-2 and TRBJ2-5, is GAGVSQSPSNKVTEKGKDVELRCDPISGHTALYWYRQSLGQGLEFLIYFQGNSAPDKSGLPSDRFSAERTGGSVSTLTIQRTQQEDSAVYLCASSLMGQDQETQYFGPGTRLLVL.